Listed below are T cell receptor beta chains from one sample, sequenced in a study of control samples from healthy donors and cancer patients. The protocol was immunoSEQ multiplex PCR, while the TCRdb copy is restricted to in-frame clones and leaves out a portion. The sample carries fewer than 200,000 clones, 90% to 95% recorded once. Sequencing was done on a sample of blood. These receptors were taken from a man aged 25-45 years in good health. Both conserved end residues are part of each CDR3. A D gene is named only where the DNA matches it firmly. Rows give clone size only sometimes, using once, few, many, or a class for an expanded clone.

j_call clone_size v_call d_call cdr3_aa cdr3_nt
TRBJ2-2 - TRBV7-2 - CASSLRPRQTNTGELFF TGTGCCAGCAGCTTAAGGCCTCGGCAGACGAACACCGGGGAGCTGTTTTTT
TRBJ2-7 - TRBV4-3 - CASSQGWSSDYEQYF TGCGCCAGCAGCCAAGGGTGGTCTAGCGATTACGAGCAGTACTTC
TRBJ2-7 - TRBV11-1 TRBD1 CASSPLSTGSAYEQYF TGTGCCAGCAGCCCGCTCTCGACAGGGAGCGCCTACGAGCAGTACTTC
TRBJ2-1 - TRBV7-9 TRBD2 CASSRVAGYSYNEQFF TGTGCCAGCAGCCGTGTAGCGGGTTACTCCTACAATGAGCAGTTCTTC
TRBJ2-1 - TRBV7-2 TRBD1 CASLRDRIYNEQFF TGTGCCAGCCTCCGGGACAGGATATACAATGAGCAGTTCTTC
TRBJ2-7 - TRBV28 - CASKFGSGEVQYF TGTGCCAGCAAGTTCGGTTCGGGAGAAGTGCAGTACTTC
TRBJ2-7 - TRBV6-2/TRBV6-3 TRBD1 CASSYPMTGGLGSYEQYF TGTGCCAGCAGTTACCCAATGACAGGGGGCCTCGGGTCCTACGAGCAGTACTTC
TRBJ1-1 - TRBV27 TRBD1 CASSGLQGGLAEAFF TGTGCCAGCAGTGGTCTACAGGGGGGCCTGGCTGAAGCTTTCTTT
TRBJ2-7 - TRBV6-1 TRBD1 CASSVRGTAKGTYEQYF TGTGCCAGCAGTGTCAGGGGGACGGCGAAAGGAACCTACGAGCAGTACTTC
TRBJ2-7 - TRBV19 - CASSAFTTYEQYF TGTGCCAGTAGCGCCTTTACCACCTACGAGCAGTACTTC
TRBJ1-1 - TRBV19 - CASSMTSGVTEAFF TGTGCCAGTAGTATGACCTCGGGGGTTACTGAAGCTTTCTTT
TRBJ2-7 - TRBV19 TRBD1 CASSIRTGSYEQYF TGTGCCAGTAGTATTCGGACAGGGAGCTACGAGCAGTACTTC
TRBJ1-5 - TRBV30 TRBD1 CAWSGQGIQPQHF TGTGCCTGGAGTGGACAGGGTATCCAGCCCCAGCATTTT
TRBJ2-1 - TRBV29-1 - CSVVMYNEQFF TGCAGCGTTGTAATGTACAATGAGCAGTTCTTC
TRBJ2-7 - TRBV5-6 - CASSLVVMSYEQYF TGTGCCAGCAGCTTGGTGGTGATGAGCTACGAGCAGTACTTC
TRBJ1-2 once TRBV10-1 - CASSESGTYGYTF TGCGCCAGCAGTGAATCAGGGACCTATGGCTACACCTTC
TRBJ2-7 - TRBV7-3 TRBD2 CASSPPRAGVTYEQYF TGTGCCAGCAGCCCCCCCCGGGCGGGGGTTACCTACGAGCAGTACTTC
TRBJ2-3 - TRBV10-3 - CAISTQPDTQYF TGTGCCATCAGTACTCAGCCAGATACGCAGTATTTT
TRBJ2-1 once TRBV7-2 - CASSLDRAGYNEQFF TGTGCCAGCAGCTTAGACAGGGCAGGATACAATGAGCAGTTCTTC
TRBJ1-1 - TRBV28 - CASSFRLADEAFF TGTGCCAGCAGTTTTCGTCTGGCAGACGAAGCTTTCTTT
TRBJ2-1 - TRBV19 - CASSRREGTVYNEQFF TGTGCCAGTAGTAGGCGTGAGGGGACGGTATACAATGAGCAGTTCTTC
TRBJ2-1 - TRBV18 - CASSPRGDHNEQFF TGTGCCAGCTCACCTCGTGGGGATCACAATGAGCAGTTCTTC
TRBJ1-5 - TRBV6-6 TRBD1 CAGGTGVHQPQHF TGTGCCGGGGGGACAGGGGTTCATCAGCCCCAGCATTTT
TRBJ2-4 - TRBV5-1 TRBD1 CASSLTTGGEIAKNIQYF TGCGCCAGCAGCTTGACCACAGGGGGCGAAATAGCCAAAAACATTCAGTACTTC
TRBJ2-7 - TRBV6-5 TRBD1 CASSYSLGGRSYEQYF TGTGCCAGCAGTTACTCCCTAGGGGGCCGAAGCTACGAGCAGTACTTC
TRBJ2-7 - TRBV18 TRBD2 CASSLAGDSSYEQYF TGTGCCAGCTCACTAGCGGGGGACAGCTCCTACGAGCAGTACTTC
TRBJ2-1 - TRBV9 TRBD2 CASSVLPAGGYNEQFF TGTGCCAGCAGCGTACTCCCAGCGGGAGGGTACAATGAGCAGTTCTTC
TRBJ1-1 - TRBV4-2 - CASSQNRNTEAFF TGTGCCAGCAGCCAAAACAGGAACACTGAAGCTTTCTTT
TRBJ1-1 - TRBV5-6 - CASSSMGGKKNTEAFF TGTGCCAGCAGCTCAATGGGGGGAAAAAAGAACACTGAAGCTTTCTTT
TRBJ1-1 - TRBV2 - CASSADTNTEAFF TGTGCCAGCAGTGCTGACACGAACACTGAAGCTTTCTTT
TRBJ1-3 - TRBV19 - CASNGIRGSSSGNTIYF TGTGCCAGCAACGGAATCAGGGGCTCAAGCTCTGGAAACACCATATATTTT
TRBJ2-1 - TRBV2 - CASERSQIYNEQFF TGTGCCAGCGAGCGGTCTCAGATTTACAATGAGCAGTTCTTC
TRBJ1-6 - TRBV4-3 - CASSQEGGSSPLHF TGCGCCAGCAGCCAAGAGGGGGGGTCTTCACCCCTCCACTTT
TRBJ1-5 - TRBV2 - CASSLERNSNQPQHF TGTGCCAGCAGCCTCGAGCGGAATAGCAATCAGCCCCAGCATTTT
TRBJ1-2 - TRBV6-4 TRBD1 CASSPTGTGSYGYTF TGTGCCAGCAGTCCAACCGGGACAGGGAGTTATGGCTACACCTTC
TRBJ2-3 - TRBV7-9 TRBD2 CASSPLPGLAVASTDTQYF TGTGCCAGCAGCCCCCTCCCGGGACTAGCGGTTGCTAGCACAGATACGCAGTATTTT
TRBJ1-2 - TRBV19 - CASSMGPPNYGYTF TGTGCCAGTAGTATGGGACCTCCTAACTATGGCTACACCTTC
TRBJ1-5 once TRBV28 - CASTPGGSNQPQHF TGTGCCAGCACCCCGGGTGGAAGCAATCAGCCCCAGCATTTT
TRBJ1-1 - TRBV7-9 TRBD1 CASSRTGFEAFF TGTGCCAGCAGCCGGACAGGATTTGAAGCTTTCTTT
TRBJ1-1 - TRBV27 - CASNWIPGGGTEAFF TGTGCCAGCAACTGGATTCCAGGAGGCGGCACTGAAGCTTTCTTT
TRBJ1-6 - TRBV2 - CASTAGAAGGSPLHF TGTGCCAGCACCGCCGGGGCAGCTGGAGGTTCACCCCTCCACTTT
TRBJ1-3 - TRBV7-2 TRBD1 CASSYYQGVAGNTIYF TGTGCCAGCAGTTATTACCAGGGGGTAGCTGGAAACACCATATATTTT
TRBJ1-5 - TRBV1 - CTNSKNKKDREARSQPQHF TGCACCAACAGCAAAAACAAGAAGGACAGGGAGGCAAGAAGTCAGCCCCAGCATTTT
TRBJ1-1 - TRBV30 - CACRDESEAFF TGTGCCTGCAGGGACGAATCGGAAGCTTTCTTT
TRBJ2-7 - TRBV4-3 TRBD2 CASSQASGAVYEQYF TGCGCCAGCAGCCAAGCTAGCGGGGCCGTCTACGAGCAGTACTTC
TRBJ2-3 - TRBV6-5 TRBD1 CASRGQGAVTDTQYF TGTGCCAGCAGGGGACAGGGGGCGGTGACAGATACGCAGTATTTT
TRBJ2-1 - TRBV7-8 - CASSLNIYNEQFF TGTGCCAGCAGCTTAAACATCTACAATGAGCAGTTCTTC
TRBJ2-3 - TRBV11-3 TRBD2 CASSQGTSGGTDTQYF TGTGCCAGCAGCCAAGGGACTAGCGGGGGGACAGATACGCAGTATTTT